The entry below describes one T cell receptor (beta chain). The antigen remains unidentified. The CDR3 runs 13 residues. Trimming shortened V by 6 bases and J by 4 bases, and 9 bases separated the two germline ends. The germline V gene has CDR1 MNHEY and CDR2 SVGAGI. Donors were patients with active juvenile idiopathic arthritis. The source of the sample is a study of circulating and synovial CD4+ cells in juvenile arthritis. Findings and limits, study-wide: T cell genome counts differed by at least an order of magnitude between CPL and CD4 samples. Diversity here was lower than in bulk blood CD4 cells. Deeper sequencing increased measured overlap with synovial clonotypes.

TCRdb keeps only in-frame clones here, not all; method: immunoSEQ multiplex PCR. Of 30,000 to 40,000 clones listed, 85% to 95% were seen once; the top ten hold around 0.7%. The sequence came from a human donor with juvenile idiopathic arthritis. Material: CD4+ T cells from blood. V and J are TRBV6-5 and TRBJ2-2; TRBD1 is a possible D gene (6 bases). This chain's CDR3 is CASSRGRTGELFF. The DNA of the CDR3 is TGTGCCAGCAGCAGGGGCCGCACCGGGGAGCTGTTTTTT.